Below, 20 T cell receptor beta chains from the same sample are listed, as sequenced in a study of T cell repertoires in cytomegalovirus infection. Antigens for these TCRs are unknown. TCRdb processed the reads anew with MiXCR; each CDR3 protein has one entry. The data show hundreds of thousands of distinct CDR3 sequences, 42% seen once. Material: cultured PBMCs, obtained from culture after CMV antigen stimulation. These TCRs come from a human donor in good health (CMV status not recorded). Some clones in this sample may be carry-over from other donors' samples.

The CDR3 DNA sequence: TGTGCCAGCAGCTTAGGGCTAGCCCAGTACAATGAGCAGTTCTTC. Residues: CASSLGLAQYNEQFF. The chain is built from TRBV7-8 and TRBJ2-1, with a tentative D call TRBD2 (5 bases). V gave up 1 base and J gave up 4 bases, with 11 bases separating them. The CDR3 loop spans 15 amino acids. CDR1 and CDR2 (germline): SGHVS, FQNEAQ.

This clonotype was seen only once. The CDR3 is CASSSSPGNQPQHF. DNA of the CDR3: TGTGCCAGCAGCTCGTCCCCGGGGAATCAGCCCCAGCATTTT. V usage is TRBV7-2 and J usage is TRBJ1-5; D is ambiguous. Germline assignment: CDR1 SGHTA and CDR2 FQGNSA. Trimming removed 4 bases from V and 4 bases from J, with 11 bases in between. This CDR3 is built from 14 residues. The full variable domain, with the rest looked up from reference TRBV7-2 and TRBJ1-5, is GAGVSQSPSNKVTEKGKDVELRCDPISGHTALYWYRQSLGQGLEFLIYFQGNSAPDKSGLPSDRFSAERTGGSVSTLTIQRTQQEDSAVYLCASSSSPGNQPQHFGDGTRLSIL.

This chain joins TRBV10-3 and TRBJ2-7; D is undetermined. The germline V gene has CDR1 ENHRY and CDR2 SYGVKD. V was pared by 4 bases and J by 3 bases, with 10 bases between. The CDR3 sequence is 13 residues long. The CDR3 nucleotides read TGTGCCATCAGTGGAACGCGAGGCTACGAGCAGTACTTC. This encodes CAISGTRGYEQYF.

There are a few counts of this clonotype. The V and J genes are TRBV7-9 and TRBJ1-5, with 9 bases lining up with TRBD1. CDR1 and CDR2 (germline): SEHNR, FQNEAQ (reference sequence). V was pared by 5 bases and J by 5 bases, with 4 bases of the junction left unmatched. The CDR3 covers 14 residues. For the CDR3, the DNA is TGTGCCAGCAGCCCGACAGGGGGGCATCAGCCCCAGCATTTT. Translating gives CASSPTGGHQPQHF.

This clonotype has only one observation. The chain joins TRBV6-2 or TRBV6-3 to TRBJ2-7; the match to TRBD2 covers 7 bases. The trim removed 6 bases at V and 2 bases at J, leaving 7 bases unmatched. Germline lookup yields CDR1 MNHEY and CDR2 SVGEGT. The CDR3 covers 14 residues. The CDR3, as DNA: TGTGCCAGCAGCCACTTGGGGGGGGCCTACGAGCAGTACTTC. This translates into CASSHLGGAYEQYF.

There are a few counts of this clonotype. V usage is TRBV27 and J usage is TRBJ1-4; D not resolved. Germline CDR1 reads MNHEY; CDR2 reads SMNVEV (reference sequence). The V gene lost 0 bases and the J gene lost 0 bases, with 11 bases spanning the gap. The CDR3 consists of 17 residues. CDR3 residues: CASSLSYSPATNEKLFF. The CDR3 nucleotides are TGTGCCAGCAGTTTATCGTACAGCCCTGCAACTAATGAAAAACTGTTTTTT.

The chain recombines TRBV14 with TRBJ2-1; D unresolved. From germline, CDR1 is SGHDN and CDR2 FVKESK. V dropped 3 bases and J dropped 4 bases, with 4 bases sitting between them. This CDR3 comprises 12 residues. The CDR3 protein is CASSHWYNEQFF. The CDR3 bases are TGTGCCAGCAGCCATTGGTACAATGAGCAGTTCTTC.

V is TRBV7-2 and J is TRBJ2-7; 9 nucleotides align to TRBD2. J gave up 4 bases and V 4 bases, and 11 bases lay outside the gene matches. CDR3 length equals 16 residues. CDR1 and CDR2 (germline): SGHTA, FQGNSA. CDR3 protein: CASSYRLAGGPYEQYF. The DNA for the CDR3 is TGTGCCAGCAGCTATCGGTTGGCGGGAGGGCCTTACGAGCAGTACTTC.

V and J are TRBV6-1 and TRBJ2-1; 8 bases agree with TRBD1. Per the germline V gene, CDR1 is MNHNS and CDR2 is SASEGT. J lost 4 bases, V lost 5 bases, and 4 bases had no gene match. The CDR3 totals 14 residues. The CDR3 loop reads CASSRTGLYNEQFF. The CDR3 nucleotides read TGTGCCAGCAGTCGGACAGGGTTATACAATGAGCAGTTCTTC.

The rearrangement uses TRBV12-3 or TRBV12-4 and TRBJ2-2; D remains unclear. The CDR3 contains 15 residues. The V end was cut by 5 bases, the J end by 2 bases, with 12 bases between. In nucleotides, the CDR3 is TGTGCCAGCAGTCCCCTCGTCAGAAACACCGGGGAGCTGTTTTTT. This translates into CASSPLVRNTGELFF.

J is TRBJ1-3 and V is TRBV12-3 or TRBV12-4; perhaps TRBD1 as D (6 bases). V was trimmed by 4 bases and J by 4 bases, leaving 11 bases between them. The CDR3 is made up of 14 amino acids. CDR3 in amino acids: CASSSTGFGNTIYF. The CDR3 DNA is TGTGCCAGCAGTTCAACAGGGTTCGGAAACACCATATATTTT.

CDR3 nucleotides: TGTGCCAGCAGTTTATCGTGGGGACAGAACGCTTTCTTT. Its translation: CASSLSWGQNAFF. The chain uses TRBV27 and TRBJ1-1; 7 positions agree with TRBD1. Per germline, CDR1 MNHEY and CDR2 SMNVEV (reference sequence). This CDR3 region has 13 residues. V shed 0 bases, J shed 11 bases, and the junction held 6 bases outside the gene matches.

The gene calls are TRBV6-6 and TRBJ2-5; no reliable D call. Germline V lookup: CDR1 MNHNY, CDR2 SVGAGI (reference sequence). The CDR3 spans 14 residues. The V end lost 5 bases, the J end lost 5 bases, and 15 bases lay between the germline ends. The CDR3 region is CASSLRYSQETQYF. The CDR3 DNA reads TGTGCCAGCAGTCTTAGATATTCGCAGGAGACCCAGTACTTC.

V usage is TRBV6-6 and J usage is TRBJ2-1; D is unresolved. The CDR3 contains 16 residues. The germline CDR1 and CDR2 sequences are MNHNY and SVGAGI (reference sequence). V shed 5 bases and J shed 0 bases, with 14 bases lying between them. In DNA, the CDR3 is TGTGCCAGCAGTGATGTAGCAGCTAGCTCCTACAATGAGCAGTTCTTC. It translates to CASSDVAASSYNEQFF.

This chain connects TRBV7-6 to TRBJ2-7, with D possibly TRBD1 on 6 matching bases. The germline V gene has CDR1 SGHVS and CDR2 FNYEAQ. V lost 4 bases, J lost 2 bases, and 12 bases lay in between. This CDR3 is 14 amino acids long. The CDR3 spells CASSSPGQTYEQYF. DNA for the CDR3: TGTGCCAGCAGCTCCCCGGGACAAACCTACGAGCAGTACTTC.

The chain has TRBV6-6 and TRBJ1-2; possibly TRBD1 for D (6 bases). Trimming cost V 6 bases and J 6 bases, with 17 bases left between them. Per germline, CDR1 MNHNY and CDR2 SVGAGI (reference sequence). CDR3 length: 14 residues. Here the CDR3 DNA reads TGTGCCAGCAGCCCCAACAGGGTTCAAAATGGCTACACCTTC. Translating it yields CASSPNRVQNGYTF.

J is TRBJ2-1 and V is TRBV3-1; D not certain. Trimming shortened V by 4 bases and J by 5 bases, and 15 bases separated the two germline ends. The CDR3 has 15 residues. Germline assignment: CDR1 LGHDT and CDR2 YNNKEL (reference sequence). The CDR3 bases are TGTGCCAGCAGCCCCCTAGGACCCCCTAACAATGAGCAGTTCTTC. It codes for CASSPLGPPNNEQFF.

The rearrangement joins TRBV7-2 to TRBJ2-1, with D possibly being TRBD1 (5 bases). Germline V gene data show CDR1 as SGHTA and CDR2 as FQGNSA. V gave up 3 bases and J gave up 0 bases, with 9 bases separating them. The CDR3 has 15 amino acids. CDR3 nucleotides: TGTGCCAGCAGCTTGCCAGGGCTCTCCTACAATGAGCAGTTCTTC. Protein sequence: CASSLPGLSYNEQFF.

The chain joins TRBV30 to TRBJ2-1; D perhaps matches TRBD2 (5 bases). With 0 bases removed from V and 4 bases from J, the gap between germline ends came to 10 bases. Germline V gene data show CDR1 as GTSNPN and CDR2 as SVGIG (reference sequence). The CDR3 has 14 amino acids. CDR3 DNA: TGTGCCTGGAGTGTACGGGGTTTATACAATGAGCAGTTCTTC. The encoded protein is CAWSVRGLYNEQFF.

The chain joins TRBV7-6 to TRBJ2-3, with TRBD2 identical over 9 bases. The CDR3 spans 15 residues. The germline gives CDR1 SGHVS, CDR2 FNYEAQ. The J segment lost 3 bases and the V segment lost 5 bases, leaving 6 bases of the junction unmatched. CDR3 in DNA: TGTGCCAGCAGCCTTAGCGGGGGTTTTACAGATACGCAGTATTTT. It yields the protein CASSLSGGFTDTQYF.